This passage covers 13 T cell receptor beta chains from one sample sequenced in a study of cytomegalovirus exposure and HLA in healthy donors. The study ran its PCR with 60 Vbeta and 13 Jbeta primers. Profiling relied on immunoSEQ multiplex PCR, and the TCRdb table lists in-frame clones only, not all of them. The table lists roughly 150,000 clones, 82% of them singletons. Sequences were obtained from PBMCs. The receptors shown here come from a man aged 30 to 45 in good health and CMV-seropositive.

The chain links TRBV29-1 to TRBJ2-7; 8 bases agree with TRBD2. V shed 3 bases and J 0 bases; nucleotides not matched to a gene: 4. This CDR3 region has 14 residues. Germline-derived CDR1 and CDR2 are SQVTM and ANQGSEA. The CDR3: CSVESGGPSYEQYF. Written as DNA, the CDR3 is TGCAGCGTTGAGTCGGGAGGGCCCTCCTACGAGCAGTACTTC.

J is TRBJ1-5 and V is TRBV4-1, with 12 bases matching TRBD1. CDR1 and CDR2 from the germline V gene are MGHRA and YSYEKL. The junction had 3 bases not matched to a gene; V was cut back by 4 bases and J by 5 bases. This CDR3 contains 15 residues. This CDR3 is CASSRGTGGDQPQHF. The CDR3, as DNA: TGCGCCAGCAGCCGGGGGACAGGGGGCGATCAGCCCCAGCATTTT.

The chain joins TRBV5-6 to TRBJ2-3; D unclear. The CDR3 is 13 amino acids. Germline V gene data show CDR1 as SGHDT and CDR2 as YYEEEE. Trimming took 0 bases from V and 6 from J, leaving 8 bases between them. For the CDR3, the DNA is TGTGCCAGCAGCTTGGACACGTCGGATACGCAGTATTTT. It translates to CASSLDTSDTQYF.

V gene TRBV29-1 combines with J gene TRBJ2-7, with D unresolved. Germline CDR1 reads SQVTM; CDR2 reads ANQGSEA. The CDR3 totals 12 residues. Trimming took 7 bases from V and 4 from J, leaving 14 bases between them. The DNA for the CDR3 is TGCAGCGCCCTTATAGTGGAGTACGAGCAGTACTTC. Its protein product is CSALIVEYEQYF.

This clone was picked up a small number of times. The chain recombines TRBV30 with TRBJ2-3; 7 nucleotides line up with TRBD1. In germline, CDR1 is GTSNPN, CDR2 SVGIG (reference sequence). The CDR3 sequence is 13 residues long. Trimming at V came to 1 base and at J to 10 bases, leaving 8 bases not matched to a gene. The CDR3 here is CAWSGQGGRAQYF. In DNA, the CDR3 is TGTGCCTGGAGTGGACAGGGTGGAAGGGCGCAGTATTTT.

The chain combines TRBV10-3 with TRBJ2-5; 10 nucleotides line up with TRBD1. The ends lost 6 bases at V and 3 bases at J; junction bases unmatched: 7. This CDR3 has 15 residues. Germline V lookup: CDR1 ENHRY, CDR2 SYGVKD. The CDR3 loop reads CAIRRDRGIEETQYF. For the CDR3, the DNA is TGTGCCATCAGGCGGGACAGGGGTATCGAAGAGACCCAGTACTTC.

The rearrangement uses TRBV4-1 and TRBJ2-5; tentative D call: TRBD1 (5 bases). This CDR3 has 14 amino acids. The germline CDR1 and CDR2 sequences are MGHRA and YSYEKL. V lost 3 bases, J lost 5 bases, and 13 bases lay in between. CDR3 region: CASSHGQGLETQYF. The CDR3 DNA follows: TGCGCCAGCAGCCACGGACAAGGGTTGGAGACCCAGTACTTC.

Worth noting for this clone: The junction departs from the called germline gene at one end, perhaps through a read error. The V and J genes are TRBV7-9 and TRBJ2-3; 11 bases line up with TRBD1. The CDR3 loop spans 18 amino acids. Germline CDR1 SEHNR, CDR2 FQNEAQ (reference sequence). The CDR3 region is CSSSLLPGQGVDTDTQYF. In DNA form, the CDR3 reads TGTTCCAGCAGCCTACTCCCGGGACAGGGGGTTGACACAGATACGCAGTATTTT.

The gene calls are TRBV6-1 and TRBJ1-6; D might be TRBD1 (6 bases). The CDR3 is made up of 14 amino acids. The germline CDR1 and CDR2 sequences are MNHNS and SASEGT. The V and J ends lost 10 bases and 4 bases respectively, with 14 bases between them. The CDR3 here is CATTGTSYNSPLHF. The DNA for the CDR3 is TGTGCCACCACCGGGACATCATATAATTCACCCCTCCACTTT.

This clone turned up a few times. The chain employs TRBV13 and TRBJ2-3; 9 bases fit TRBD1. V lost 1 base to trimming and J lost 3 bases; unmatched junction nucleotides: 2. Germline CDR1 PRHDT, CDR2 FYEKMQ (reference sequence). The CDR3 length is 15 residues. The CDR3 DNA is TGTGCCAGCAGCTTAGATGGACAGGGGACAGATACGCAGTATTTT. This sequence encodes CASSLDGQGTDTQYF.

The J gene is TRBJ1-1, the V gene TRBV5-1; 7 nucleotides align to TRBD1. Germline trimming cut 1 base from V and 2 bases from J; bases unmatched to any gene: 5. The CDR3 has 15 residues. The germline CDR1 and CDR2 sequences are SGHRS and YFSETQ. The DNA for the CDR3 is TGCGCCAGCAGCTTGACCGGGACAGACAACACTGAAGCTTTCTTT. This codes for CASSLTGTDNTEAFF.

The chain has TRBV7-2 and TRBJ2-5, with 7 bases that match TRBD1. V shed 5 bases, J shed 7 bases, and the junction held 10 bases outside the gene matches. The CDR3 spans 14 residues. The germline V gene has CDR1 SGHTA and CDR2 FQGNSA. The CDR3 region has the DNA TGTGCCAGCAGCCCATTGACAGGGCTGAGGACCCAGTACTTC. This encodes CASSPLTGLRTQYF.

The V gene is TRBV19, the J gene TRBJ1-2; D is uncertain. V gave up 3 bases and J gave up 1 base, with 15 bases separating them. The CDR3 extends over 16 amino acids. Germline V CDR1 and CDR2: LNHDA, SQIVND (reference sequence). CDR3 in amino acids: CASSIVRGSVNYGYTF. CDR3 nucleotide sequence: TGTGCCAGTAGTATTGTTCGAGGCTCCGTTAACTATGGCTACACCTTC.